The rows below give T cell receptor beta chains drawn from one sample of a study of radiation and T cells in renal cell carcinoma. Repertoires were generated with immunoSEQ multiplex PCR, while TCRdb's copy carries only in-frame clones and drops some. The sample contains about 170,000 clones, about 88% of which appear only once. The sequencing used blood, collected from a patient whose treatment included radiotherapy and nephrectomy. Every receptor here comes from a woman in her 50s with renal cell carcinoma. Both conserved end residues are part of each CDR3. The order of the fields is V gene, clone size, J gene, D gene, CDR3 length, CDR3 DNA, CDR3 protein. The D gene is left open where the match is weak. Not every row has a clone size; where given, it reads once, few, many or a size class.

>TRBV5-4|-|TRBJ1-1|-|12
TGTGCCAGCAGCTTGAGGGACACTGAAGCTTTCTTT
CASSLRDTEAFF
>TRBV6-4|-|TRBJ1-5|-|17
TGTGCCAGCAGTGACTCGTTCAGGACCCATAGCAATCAGCCCCAGCATTTT
CASSDSFRTHSNQPQHF
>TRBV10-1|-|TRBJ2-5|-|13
TGCGCCAGCAGTTCGGACTCCCAAGAGACCCAGTACTTC
CASSSDSQETQYF
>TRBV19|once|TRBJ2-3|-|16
TGTGCCAGTAGCGGTCCCGGGACCAAGAGGTTAGATACGCAGTATTTT
CASSGPGTKRLDTQYF
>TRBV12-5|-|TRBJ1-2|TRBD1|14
TGTGCTAGTACGGGACAGGGGTTTTCAGGTGGCTACACCTTC
CASTGQGFSGGYTF
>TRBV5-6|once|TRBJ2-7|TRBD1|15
TGTGCCAGCAGCTTACGGACAGGGAGTTCGGCCGAGCAGTACTTC
CASSLRTGSSAEQYF
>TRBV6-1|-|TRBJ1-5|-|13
TGTGCCAGCAGCGACCTAGGCAATCAGCCCCAGCATTTT
CASSDLGNQPQHF
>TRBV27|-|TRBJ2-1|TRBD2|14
TGTGCCAGCAGTTGGGCGGTAGCGGGAAATGAGCAGTTCTTC
CASSWAVAGNEQFF
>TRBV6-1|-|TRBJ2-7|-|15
TGTGCCAGCAGTGATCAAGGAGAGGTGGGCTACGAGCAGTACTTC
CASSDQGEVGYEQYF
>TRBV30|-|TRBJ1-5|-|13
TGTGCCTGGGAAGACAGGAGAGGCCAGCCCCAGCATTTT
CAWEDRRGQPQHF
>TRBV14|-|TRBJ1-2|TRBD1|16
TGTGCCAGCAGCCAACATCACAGGGGTGAAATGGGGGGCTACACCTTC
CASSQHHRGEMGGYTF
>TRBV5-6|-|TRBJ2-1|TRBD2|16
TGTGCCAGCAGCTTGGCAGGGACTAGCGGGATAGATGAGCAGTTCTTC
CASSLAGTSGIDEQFF
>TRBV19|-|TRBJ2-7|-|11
TGTGCCAGCCGGAGGGGCTACGAGCAGTACTTC
CASRRGYEQYF
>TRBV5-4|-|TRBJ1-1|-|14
TGTGCCAGCAGCTTAGGGCCGGGGAACACTGAAGCTTTCTTT
CASSLGPGNTEAFF
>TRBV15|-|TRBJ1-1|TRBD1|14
TGTGCCACCAGCGGCAGACAGGGACGCACTGAAGCTTTCTTT
CATSGRQGRTEAFF
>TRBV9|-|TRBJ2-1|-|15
TGTGCCAGCTCCCCCCCTCAGGGGGGGGTCAATGAGCAGTTCTTC
CASSPPQGGVNEQFF
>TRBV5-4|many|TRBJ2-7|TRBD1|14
TGTGCCAGCAGCACCAGACAGGGGGCCTACGAGCAGTACTTC
CASSTRQGAYEQYF
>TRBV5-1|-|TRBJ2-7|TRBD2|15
TGCGCCAGCAGCCCGGAGGGACTATCTGGGTACGAGCAGTACTTC
CASSPEGLSGYEQYF
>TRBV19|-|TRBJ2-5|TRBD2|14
TGTGCCAGTGGCCATTGGGGGGGTCAAGAGACCCAGTACTTC
CASGHWGGQETQYF
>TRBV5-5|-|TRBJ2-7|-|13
TGTGCCAGCAGCTACCGGGACCCCTACGAGCAGTACTTC
CASSYRDPYEQYF
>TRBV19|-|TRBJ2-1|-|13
TGTGCCAGTAGTGAGACCCGCGTCGATGAGCAGTTCTTC
CASSETRVDEQFF
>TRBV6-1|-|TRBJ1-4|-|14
TGTGCCAGCAGTGAAGAGGGGCGGGGAGCGGGCCTTGGTTGG
CASSEEGRGAGLGW
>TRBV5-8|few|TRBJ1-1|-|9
TGTGCCAGCAGACTTGAAGCTTTCTTT
CASRLEAFF
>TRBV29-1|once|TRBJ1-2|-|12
TGCAGCGCCCTTATAGGGCAGATCGGCTACACCTTC
CSALIGQIGYTF
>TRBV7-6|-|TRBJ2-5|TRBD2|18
TGTGCCAGCAGCCTCGGGACTAGCGGGGGGGAAAGCCAAGAGACCCAGTACTTC
CASSLGTSGGESQETQYF
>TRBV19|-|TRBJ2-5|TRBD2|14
TGTGCCAGTAGCCCGACTGGCGGGGGAGAGACCCAGTACTTC
CASSPTGGGETQYF
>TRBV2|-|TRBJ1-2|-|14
TGTGCCAGCAGTGAGTCCTTGGGGGAAGGCGGCTACACCTTC
CASSESLGEGGYTF
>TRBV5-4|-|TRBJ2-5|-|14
TGTGCCAGCAGCTTGGGCCAGCTCCAAGAGACCCAGTACTTC
CASSLGQLQETQYF
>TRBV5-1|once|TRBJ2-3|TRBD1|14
TGCGCCAGCAGCTTGGGGACAGGCTCAGATACGCAGTATTTT
CASSLGTGSDTQYF
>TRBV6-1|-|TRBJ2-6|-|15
TGTGCCAGCATAGAAGGGGGGTCTGGGGCCAACGTCCTGACTTTC
CASIEGGSGANVLTF
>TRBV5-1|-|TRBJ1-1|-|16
TGCGCCAGCAGCTTGGCCGCACTTGACAGGAACACTGAAGCTTTCTTT
CASSLAALDRNTEAFF
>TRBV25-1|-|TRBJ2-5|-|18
TGTGCCAGCAGTAAGAGTTTAGGGGGGCAGGGTGAAAGGGAGACCCAGTACTTC
CASSKSLGGQGERETQYF
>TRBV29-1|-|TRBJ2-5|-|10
TGCAGCGTTGATCGAGAGACCCAGTACTTC
CSVDRETQYF
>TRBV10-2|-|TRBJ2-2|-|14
TGCGCCAGCAGTCCCGGGAGGAACACCGGGGAGCTGTTTTTT
CASSPGRNTGELFF
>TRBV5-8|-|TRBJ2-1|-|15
TGTGCCAGCAGCTTCCCCCGAAGCTCCTACAATGAGCAGTTCTTC
CASSFPRSSYNEQFF
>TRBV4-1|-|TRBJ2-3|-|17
TGCGCCAGCAGCCACTTTTCTCGGGACAAGCGGGCAGATACGCAGTATTTT
CASSHFSRDKRADTQYF
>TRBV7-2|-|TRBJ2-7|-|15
TGTGCCAGCAGCCCTCAGGGGACTCAAAAGAGCGGGCAGTACTTC
CASSPQGTQKSGQYF
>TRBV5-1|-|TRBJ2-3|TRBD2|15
TGCGCCAGCAGCTTGGTCGGCGGGGGGGCTGATACGCAGTATTTT
CASSLVGGGADTQYF
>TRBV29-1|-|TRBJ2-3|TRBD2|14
TGCAGCGTTTACGGGGGGGGGTCCACAGATACGCAGTATTTT
CSVYGGGSTDTQYF
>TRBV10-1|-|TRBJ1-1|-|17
TGCGCCAGCACTACAACCGGGACACCTGGAGCGAACACTGAAGCTTTCTTT
CASTTTGTPGANTEAFF
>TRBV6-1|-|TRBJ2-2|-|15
TGTGCCAGCAGTGACCGGACGGGAATCACCGGGGAGCTGTTTTTT
CASSDRTGITGELFF
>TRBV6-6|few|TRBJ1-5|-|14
TGTGCCAGCAGTTACGATTGGAGCAATCAGCCCCAGCATTTT
CASSYDWSNQPQHF
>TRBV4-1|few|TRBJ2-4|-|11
TGCGCCAGCAGCCAAGATGTCATTCAGTACTTC
CASSQDVIQYF
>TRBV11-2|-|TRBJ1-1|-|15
TGTGCCAGCAGCTTAGATCTTGCCAGGACGAACAAAGCTTTCTTT
CASSLDLARTNKAFF
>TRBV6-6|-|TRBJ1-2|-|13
TGTGCCAGTAACAGGGAGATTACCTATGGCTACACCTTC
CASNREITYGYTF
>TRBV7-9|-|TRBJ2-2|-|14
TGTGCCAGCACCCTAATGGGGGCCACCGGGGAGCTGTTTTTT
CASTLMGATGELFF
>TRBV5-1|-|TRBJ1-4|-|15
TGCGCCAGCAGCTGGGGGTCGAACGCTAATGAAAAACTGTTTTTT
CASSWGSNANEKLFF
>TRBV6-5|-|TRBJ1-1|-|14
TGTGCCAGCACCCGAGATCGGGGTATCACTGAAGCTTTCTTT
CASTRDRGITEAFF
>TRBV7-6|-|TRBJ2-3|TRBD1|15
TGTGCCAGCAGCCCCGGACAGGGATGGGCAGATACGCAGTATTTT
CASSPGQGWADTQYF
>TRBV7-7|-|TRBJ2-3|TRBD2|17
TGTGCTAGCAGCTTTCGCGTAGCGGGGGGAAACACAGATACGCAGTATTTT
CASSFRVAGGNTDTQYF
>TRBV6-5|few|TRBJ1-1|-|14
TGTGCCAGCAGTTACTCCCGCCAGAACACTGAAGCTTTCTTT
CASSYSRQNTEAFF
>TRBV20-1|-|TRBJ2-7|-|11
TGCAGTGCTAGAGAGAACTACGAGCAGTACTTC
CSARENYEQYF